What follows are 7 T cell receptor beta chains derived from one specimen sequenced in a study of blood T cell repertoires in COVID-19. The assay was immunoSEQ multiplex PCR, and TCRdb's table has in-frame clones only and misses some. The data contain roughly 120,000 clones, 70% to 80% of them singletons. Input material: peripheral blood. These receptor sequences come from a man in his 70s with acute or convalescent COVID-19.

This chain joins TRBV4-1 and TRBJ2-2, with D unclear. This CDR3 is built from 13 residues. Between the trimmed V and J ends, which lost 0 bases and 5 bases, there was a span of 4 bases. Germline CDR1 MGHRA, CDR2 YSYEKL. CDR3 in DNA: TGCGCCAGCAGCCAAGAGAGAACCGGGGAGCTGTTTTTT. Translation: CASSQERTGELFF.

V is TRBV29-1 and J is TRBJ2-2, with D possibly matching TRBD1 (5 bases). Trimming took 8 bases from V and 5 from J, leaving 12 bases between them. CDR1 and CDR2 from the germline V gene are SQVTM and ANQGSEA. This CDR3 spans 12 amino acids. CDR3 in DNA: TGCAGCTCGTCAGGGTCAACCGGGGAGCTGTTTTTT. Its translation is CSSSGSTGELFF.

The chain combines TRBV30 with TRBJ1-1, with TRBD1 matching over 12 bases. This CDR3 comprises 16 residues. In germline, CDR1 is GTSNPN, CDR2 SVGIG (reference sequence). Trimming took 4 bases from V and 4 from J; bases not matched to a gene: 10. CDR3 sequence reads: CAWTPGTGGSGTEAFF. The CDR3 DNA sequence: TGTGCCTGGACTCCCGGGACAGGGGGCTCGGGCACTGAAGCTTTCTTT.

This chain joins TRBV2 and TRBJ2-5; maybe TRBD1 (6 bases). Germline CDR1 reads SNHLY; CDR2 reads FYNNEI. The CDR3 consists of 13 residues. V gave up 6 bases and J gave up 4 bases, with 12 bases separating them. The CDR3 bases are TGTGCCAGCAGGCAGGGGCGTGTAGAGACCCAGTACTTC. Translation: CASRQGRVETQYF.

This clone has a single count. The chain uses TRBV6-6 and TRBJ2-7; perhaps TRBD2 as D (6 bases). This CDR3 region has 17 residues. Germline V CDR1 and CDR2: MNHNY, SVGAGI (reference sequence). V was shortened by 5 bases and J by 0 bases, with 20 bases between the two germline ends. CDR3 sequence (DNA): TGTGCCAGCAGTCCCGGCCCGTTAGCGGTAAGCTCCTACGAGCAGTACTTC. Encoded protein: CASSPGPLAVSSYEQYF.

The chain links TRBV19 to TRBJ1-5; perhaps TRBD1 as D (5 bases). Germline V gene lookup returns CDR1 LNHDA and CDR2 SQIVND (reference sequence). The CDR3 covers 14 residues. V gave up 5 bases and J gave up 0 bases, with 8 bases separating them. This chain's CDR3 is CASSRTTSNQPQHF. DNA of the CDR3: TGTGCCAGTAGTCGGACAACTAGCAATCAGCCCCAGCATTTT.

This chain joins TRBV5-1 and TRBJ2-3; 8 bases agree with TRBD2. CDR3 size: 14 residues. The germline CDR1 and CDR2 sequences are SGHRS and YFSETQ. The V segment lost 4 bases and the J segment 4 bases; nucleotides outside the gene matches: 5. The CDR3 loop is CASSPSGWSDTQYF. The CDR3 DNA reads as TGCGCCAGCAGCCCTAGCGGGTGGTCAGATACGCAGTATTTT.